The 17 T cell receptor beta chains in this list originate from one sample, sequenced in a study of response to subunit inactivated influenza vaccine. TCRdb ran MiXCR on the RT-PCR reads and lists one entry per CDR3 protein. The profile shows hundreds of thousands of distinct CDR3 sequences, about a sixth of them singletons. Source: PBMCs from blood, taken roughly 13 days after vaccination. These receptors were obtained from a man between 45 and 60 years old who received an inactivated influenza vaccine.

This chain uses TRBV28 with TRBJ2-7; unclear D gene. Between the trimmed V and J ends, which lost 5 bases and 1 base, there was a span of 15 bases. The germline gives CDR1 MDHEN, CDR2 SYDVKM. CDR3 length: 15 residues. CDR3 sequence reads: CASSAETLGSYEQYF. The DNA for the CDR3 is TGTGCCAGCAGTGCCGAGACCCTAGGGTCCTACGAGCAGTACTTC.

This clonotype appeared a few times. The gene calls are TRBV7-8 and TRBJ1-2; D is unclear. The CDR3 covers 12 residues. The V end was cut by 1 base, the J end by 9 bases, with 9 bases between. The germline gives CDR1 SGHVS, CDR2 FQNEAQ. In DNA, the CDR3 is TGTGCCAGCAGCTTAGATGAGTTCAGCTACACCTTC. Protein product: CASSLDEFSYTF.

The chain joins TRBV29-1 to TRBJ2-5; 12 positions match TRBD2. Germline CDR1 is SQVTM and CDR2 is ANQGSEA. V was clipped by 7 bases and J by 4 bases; unmatched bases: 10. This CDR3 contains 15 residues. The CDR3 DNA follows: TGCAGCGGGATGACTAGCGGGAGACCAAGAGAGACCCAGTACTTC. Protein: CSGMTSGRPRETQYF.

This clonotype was counted many times. J is TRBJ1-6 and V is TRBV10-3, with D unresolved. The germline V and J ends were trimmed by 10 bases and 1 base, with 14 bases remaining between them. There are 15 residues in the CDR3. CDR1 is ENHRY and CDR2 is SYGVKD in the germline V gene. The CDR3 DNA follows: TGTGCCACCAAAACTAACAAGTCCTATAATTCACCCCTCCACTTT. Translating gives CATKTNKSYNSPLHF.

The chain links TRBV7-4 to TRBJ1-5; TRBD1 is a possible D gene (6 bases). This CDR3 region has 17 residues. Germline assignment: CDR1 SGHVT and CDR2 SQSDAQ. Deletions cut 6 bases from V and 0 bases from J, with 18 bases between. DNA of the CDR3: TGTGCCAGCAGAGCCTTAGACAGGACATATAGCAATCAGCCCCAGCATTTT. This codes for CASRALDRTYSNQPQHF. Filled out from reference TRBV7-4 and TRBJ1-5, the complete variable domain reads GAGVSQSPRYKVAKRGRDVALRCDSISGHVTLYWYRQTLGQGSEVLTYSQSDAQRDKSGRPSGRFSAERPERSVSTLKIQRTEQGDSAVYLCASRALDRTYSNQPQHFGDGTRLSIL.

There are many counts of this clonotype. J is TRBJ2-7 and V is TRBV5-1, with 11 bases aligning to TRBD1. Germline assignment: CDR1 SGHRS and CDR2 YFSETQ. The CDR3 has 14 residues. J lost 3 bases, V lost 4 bases, and 3 bases had no gene match. The CDR3 region is CASSTGTGGYEQYF. CDR3 bases: TGCGCCAGCAGCACCGGGACAGGGGGCTACGAGCAGTACTTC.

This clonotype was seen a few times. The chain combines TRBV5-1 with TRBJ2-3, with D tentatively TRBD1 (6 bases). CDR3 size: 15 residues. Germline lookup yields CDR1 SGHRS and CDR2 YFSETQ. Deletions cut 3 bases from V and 4 bases from J, with 15 bases between. The CDR3 sequence is CASSSRGLGADTQYF. CDR3 DNA: TGCGCCAGCAGCTCCAGGGGTTTGGGAGCAGATACGCAGTATTTT. Based on the CDR3 plus reference TRBV5-1 and TRBJ2-3, the full variable domain is KAGVTQTPRYLIKTRGQQVTLSCSPISGHRSVSWYQQTPGQGLQFLFEYFSETQRNKGNFPGRFSGRQFSNSRSEMNVSTLELGDSALYLCASSSRGLGADTQYFGPGTRLTVL.

This clonotype was counted many times. The chain carries TRBV28 and TRBJ2-7; the match to TRBD2 covers 12 bases. V trimming: 8 bases; J trimming: 3 bases; junction bases outside the gene matches: 5. The CDR3 consists of 14 residues. CDR1 MDHEN and CDR2 SYDVKM come from the germline V gene. CDR3 residues: CASSLGLAGYEQYF. The CDR3 DNA reads TGTGCCAGCTCACTGGGACTAGCGGGCTACGAGCAGTACTTC.

The chain couples TRBV5-1 to TRBJ1-2, with unresolved D. The CDR3 consists of 13 residues. V was trimmed by 6 bases and J by 1 base, leaving 10 bases between them. The V gene's germline CDR1 is SGHRS and CDR2 YFSETQ. The CDR3 is CASTAGRNYGYTF. In DNA, the CDR3 is TGCGCCAGCACGGCCGGGCGTAACTATGGCTACACCTTC.

In the case of this clonotype: Germline and junction disagree at one end, which may indicate a read error. The chain recombines TRBV5-1 with TRBJ2-7, with 10 nucleotides matching TRBD1. Germline V CDR1 and CDR2: SGHRS, YFSETQ. CDR3 length: 18 residues. The CDR3 sequence is CATSLAGPGTGDSYEQYF. Here the CDR3 DNA reads TGCGCCACCAGCTTGGCCGGCCCGGGGACAGGGGACTCCTACGAGCAGTACTTC.

The chain links TRBV12-3 or TRBV12-4 to TRBJ2-3; 12 nucleotides line up with TRBD2. The J segment lost 4 bases and the V segment lost 6 bases, leaving 5 bases of the junction unmatched. The CDR3 totals 15 residues. This chain's CDR3 is CASRLAGGTSDTQYF. DNA for the CDR3: TGTGCCAGCAGACTAGCGGGGGGAACTTCAGATACGCAGTATTTT.

This clonotype was seen a few times. The chain has TRBV20-1 and TRBJ2-5; 7 bases fit TRBD2. The CDR3 loop spans 14 amino acids. Germline-derived CDR1 and CDR2 are DFQATT and SNEGSKA (reference sequence). V lost 3 bases, J lost 7 bases, and 11 bases stayed unmatched. CDR3 nucleotide sequence: TGCAGTGCTAGTACGCGGGGGAGGGAGGGGACCCAGTACTTC. Translated, it gives CSASTRGREGTQYF.

The rearrangement uses TRBV20-1 and TRBJ1-1, with D possibly TRBD1 on 6 matching bases. V was cut by 0 bases and J by 0 bases, with 8 bases left in between. The CDR3 has 14 residues. CDR1 DFQATT and CDR2 SNEGSKA come from the germline V gene (reference sequence). DNA for the CDR3: TGCAGTGCTAGAGATGGACAGTTGAACACTGAAGCTTTCTTT. Translating gives CSARDGQLNTEAFF.

This clonotype was seen only a few times. This chain connects TRBV5-1 to TRBJ2-5; maybe TRBD2 (5 bases). The CDR3 spans 14 residues. V was pared by 4 bases and J by 1 base, with 11 bases between. From germline, CDR1 is SGHRS and CDR2 YFSETQ. The CDR3 nucleotides read TGCGCCAGCAGCATATCGGGAACCCAAGAGACCCAGTACTTC. Its translation: CASSISGTQETQYF.

The V call is TRBV27, the J call TRBJ2-3, with 9 bases that match TRBD1. CDR1 is MNHEY, CDR2 SMNVEV, per germline (reference sequence). This CDR3 has 15 residues. V dropped 10 bases and J dropped 1; count of bases not matched to a gene: 9. This CDR3 reads CATVDRGGGTDTQYF. The DNA for the CDR3 is TGTGCCACCGTTGACAGGGGGGGTGGCACAGATACGCAGTATTTT.

This clonotype was seen a few times. The genes are TRBV6-2 or TRBV6-3 and TRBJ2-7; tentatively, D is TRBD2 (5 bases). Trimming shortened V by 2 bases and J by 4 bases, and 12 bases separated the two germline ends. Germline V CDR1 and CDR2: MNHEY, SVGEGT. This CDR3 has 14 residues. CDR3 in amino acids: CASSYDYLPYEQYF. As DNA, the CDR3 is TGTGCCAGCAGTTACGACTATCTCCCATACGAGCAGTACTTC.

This clonotype was detected a few times. The chain recombines TRBV6-1 with TRBJ2-7; 8 nucleotides line up with TRBD2. CDR1 and CDR2 (germline): MNHNS, SASEGT. Losses at the gene ends were 6 bases for V and 7 bases for J; bases not matched to a gene: 11. The CDR3 has 14 amino acids. CDR3 coding DNA: TGTGCCAGCAGACCCCCGGGACTAGTAGGGGAGCAGTACTTC. This codes for CASRPPGLVGEQYF.